Listed here are 17 T cell receptor beta chains from one sample, sequenced in a study of OX40 agonist ivuxolimab in advanced cancers. Method: immunoSEQ multiplex PCR; TCRdb's copy keeps in-frame clones and lacks some. The sample lists 75,000 to 85,000 clones, roughly 84% occurring once. Sequenced here: CD4+ or CD8+ T cells sorted from blood, sampled in a trial of the OX40 agonist ivuxolimab. These receptors originate from an adult with an advanced solid tumor such as melanoma, head and neck, liver or kidney cancer.

The V call is TRBV18, the J call TRBJ2-3; D is possibly TRBD1 or TRBD2 (5 bases each). V was trimmed by 1 base and J by 5 bases, leaving 10 bases between them. The length of the CDR3 is 14 residues. Germline lookup yields CDR1 KGHSH and CDR2 LQKENI. Here the CDR3 reads CASSPRDGRDTQYF. The CDR3 DNA follows: TGTGCCAGCTCACCACGGGACGGCAGAGATACGCAGTATTTT. The full variable domain, rest sourced from reference TRBV18 and TRBJ2-3, is NAGVMQNPRHLVRRRGQEARLRCSPMKGHSHVYWYRQLPEEGLKFMVYLQKENIIDESGMPKERFSAEFPKEGPSILRIQQVVRGDSAAYFCASSPRDGRDTQYFGPGTRLTVL.

The J gene is TRBJ2-7, the V gene TRBV7-8; D is tentatively TRBD1 or TRBD2 (5 bases each). CDR1 and CDR2 (germline): SGHVS, FQNEAQ. The CDR3 contains 16 residues. Trimming removed 4 bases at V and 2 bases at J, with 18 bases between. The CDR3 DNA reads as TGTGCCAGCAGCTCCCTGTTTGGCAGGGAGACCTACGAGCAGTACTTC. Translating gives CASSSLFGRETYEQYF. Using reference TRBV7-8 and TRBJ2-7 for the parts outside the CDR3, the full variable domain is GAGVSQSPRYKVAKRGQDVALRCDPISGHVSLFWYQQALGQGPEFLTYFQNEAQLDKSGLPSDRFFAERPEGSVSTLKIQRTQQEDSAVYLCASSSLFGRETYEQYFGPGTRLTVT.

The V gene is TRBV9, the J gene TRBJ1-4; 10 nucleotides agree with TRBD1. V lost 3 bases and J lost 7; bases outside the gene matches: 6. Germline V gene lookup returns CDR1 SGDLS and CDR2 YYNGEE. This CDR3 contains 15 residues. The CDR3 DNA sequence: TGTGCCAGCAGCGCCCGACAGGGGGCGAGTGAAAAACTGTTTTTT. Translated: CASSARQGASEKLFF.

This clone was seen more than once but under ten times. The V and J genes are TRBV7-3 and TRBJ1-1; no definite D call. Germline V gene sequence: CDR1 SGHTA, CDR2 FQGTGA. Trimming took 4 bases from V and 1 from J, leaving 7 bases between them. This CDR3 is built from 13 residues. CDR3 nucleotide sequence: TGTGCCAGCAGCTCACACGAGAACACTGAAGCTTTCTTT. This gives the protein CASSSHENTEAFF.

About this clone: Other DNA sequences in this sample translate to the same CDR3. The rearrangement joins TRBV29-1 to TRBJ1-1; D remains unclear. Germline lookup yields CDR1 SQVTM and CDR2 ANQGSEA. Trimming pared 1 base from V and 1 base from J, leaving 7 bases between. This CDR3 comprises 13 residues. The CDR3 reads CSVEGQWNTEAFF. As DNA, the CDR3 is TGCAGCGTTGAAGGGCAGTGGAACACTGAAGCTTTCTTT.

The chain joins TRBV11-3 to TRBJ2-2; maybe TRBD2 (10 bases). Looked up from germline, CDR1 is SGHNT and CDR2 is YENEEA. The CDR3 contains 16 residues. V was shortened by 5 bases and J by 7 bases, with 20 bases between the two germline ends. Here the CDR3 reads CASSPQLAGQGGELFF. In DNA form, the CDR3 reads TGTGCCAGCAGCCCGCAACTAGCGGGACAGGGCGGGGAGCTGTTTTTT.

The chain carries TRBV27 and TRBJ2-1, with 8 bases fitting TRBD2. Germline CDR1 MNHEY, CDR2 SMNVEV (reference sequence). The CDR3 is made up of 17 amino acids. V gave up 4 bases and J gave up 4 bases; unmatched junction bases: 12. The CDR3: CASSYTAGETPYNEQFF. For the CDR3, the DNA is TGTGCCAGCAGTTACACAGCGGGAGAGACACCATACAATGAGCAGTTCTTC.

The genes are TRBV28 and TRBJ1-2, with a possible D match to TRBD1 (5 bases). The CDR3 spans 16 residues. The germline gives CDR1 MDHEN, CDR2 SYDVKM. V was pared by 5 bases and J by 0 bases, with 16 bases between. The CDR3 nucleotides are TGTGCCAGCAGTACCATCAGGGTTAGGCCTAACTATGGCTACACCTTC. Its protein is CASSTIRVRPNYGYTF.

J is TRBJ2-7 and V is TRBV2; D is undetermined. CDR3 length equals 14 residues. Trimming shortened V by 3 bases and J by 7 bases, and 16 bases separated the two germline ends. Germline CDR1 is SNHLY and CDR2 is FYNNEI. CDR3 in amino acids: CASSDRRLLREQYF. CDR3 nucleotide sequence: TGTGCCAGCAGTGATCGCAGGCTCCTACGAGAGCAGTACTTC.

V and J are TRBV27 and TRBJ2-7; D is unresolved. Deletions cut 3 bases from V and 2 bases from J, with 8 bases between. The CDR3 length is 13 residues. Germline V CDR1 and CDR2: MNHEY, SMNVEV (reference sequence). CDR3 sequence (DNA): TGTGCCAGCAGTTTTGACAAGGCCTACGAGCAGTACTTC. Translating gives CASSFDKAYEQYF.

V and J are TRBV6-4 and TRBJ1-2; D unresolved. The CDR3 is made up of 14 amino acids. From germline, CDR1 is MRHNA and CDR2 SNTAGT. Trimming pared 0 bases from V and 2 bases from J, leaving 7 bases between. The CDR3 DNA reads TGTGCCAGCAGTGACTCAATAGACAACTATGGCTACACCTTC. Translated: CASSDSIDNYGYTF.

The chain is built from TRBV7-8 and TRBJ1-5; tentative D call: TRBD1 (5 bases). The CDR3 spans 17 residues. The V gene lost 5 bases and the J gene lost 0 bases, with 17 bases spanning the gap. Per the germline V gene, CDR1 is SGHVS and CDR2 is FQNEAQ. The CDR3 loop reads CASSPDYDRYSNQPQHF. CDR3 DNA sequence: TGTGCCAGCAGCCCCGACTACGACAGATATAGCAATCAGCCCCAGCATTTT.

V is TRBV19 and J is TRBJ2-1; 8 bases map to TRBD2. With V trimmed by 5 bases and J by 7 bases, 10 bases remained unmatched. This CDR3 contains 15 residues. Germline assignment: CDR1 LNHDA and CDR2 SQIVND (reference sequence). CDR3 in DNA: TGTGCCAGTAGTTCGACTTGGACTAGCCTTAATGAGCAGTTCTTC. Translating it yields CASSSTWTSLNEQFF.

The rearrangement links TRBV11-3 to TRBJ2-2, with D unresolved. V was shortened by 5 bases and J by 0 bases, with 7 bases between the two germline ends. There are 14 residues in the CDR3. Germline V gene sequence: CDR1 SGHNT, CDR2 YENEEA. The CDR3: CASSGNPNTGELFF. As DNA, the CDR3 is TGTGCCAGCAGCGGGAACCCGAACACCGGGGAGCTGTTTTTT.

The V call is TRBV28, the J call TRBJ2-3; D is undetermined. The length of the CDR3 is 17 residues. V lost 5 bases to trimming and J lost 0 bases, with 18 bases between them. Germline CDR1 and CDR2: MDHEN and SYDVKM. CDR3 DNA: TGTGCCAGCAGTCCTTTGAAATACGACGGGAGCACAGATACGCAGTATTTT. Its translation is CASSPLKYDGSTDTQYF.

This clone was observed a few times. This sequence joins TRBV10-3 and TRBJ1-1; D is possibly TRBD1 (6 bases). The germline V gene encodes CDR1 ENHRY and CDR2 SYGVKD. The CDR3 consists of 14 residues. With 4 bases removed from V and 1 base from J, the gap between germline ends came to 10 bases. Here the CDR3 DNA reads TGTGCCATCAGTGGGATACAGGGGAACACTGAAGCTTTCTTT. Protein product: CAISGIQGNTEAFF.

V is TRBV11-3 and J is TRBJ2-1; 11 bases agree with TRBD2. Looked up from germline, CDR1 is SGHNT and CDR2 is YENEEA. The length of the CDR3 is 14 residues. V was pared by 5 bases and J by 5 bases, with 2 bases of the junction left unmatched. The CDR3 reads CASSLAGGHNEQFF. CDR3 DNA sequence: TGTGCCAGCAGCCTAGCGGGAGGTCACAATGAGCAGTTCTTC.